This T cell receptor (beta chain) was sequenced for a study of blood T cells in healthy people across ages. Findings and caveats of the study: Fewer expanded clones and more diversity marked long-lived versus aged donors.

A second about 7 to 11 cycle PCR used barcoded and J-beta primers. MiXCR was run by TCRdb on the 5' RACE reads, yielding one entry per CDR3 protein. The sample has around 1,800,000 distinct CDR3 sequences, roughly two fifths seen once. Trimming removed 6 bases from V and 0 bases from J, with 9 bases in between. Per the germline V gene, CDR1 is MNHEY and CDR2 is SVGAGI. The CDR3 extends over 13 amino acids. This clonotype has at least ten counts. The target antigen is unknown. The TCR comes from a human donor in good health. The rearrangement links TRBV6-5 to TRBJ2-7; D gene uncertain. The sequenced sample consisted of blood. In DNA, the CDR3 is TGTGCCAGCAGCCGCATCGGCTCCTACGAGCAGTACTTC. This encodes CASSRIGSYEQYF.